A single sample gave rise to the 13 T cell receptor beta chains below, sequenced in a study of blood T cell repertoires in COVID-19. The method was immunoSEQ multiplex PCR; TCRdb's version includes in-frame clones alone and lacks a portion of them. The data hold roughly 200,000 clones, with 82% observed a single time. Sequencing was performed on peripheral blood. These receptors all stem from a woman older than 75 with COVID-19, enrolled during active disease.

The chain links TRBV28 to TRBJ1-1, with 8 bases matching TRBD1. J gave up 4 bases and V 4 bases, and 5 bases lay outside the gene matches. CDR1 and CDR2 from the germline V gene are MDHEN and SYDVKM. CDR3 length: 14 amino acids. CDR3 residues: CASSSPDRGTEAFF. As DNA, the CDR3 is TGTGCCAGCAGTTCCCCCGACAGGGGCACTGAAGCTTTCTTT.

CDR3 nucleotide sequence: TGTGCCAGCAGTGAAGCGGGACTCCAACCCGGGGGAGATACGCAGTATTTT. Residues: CASSEAGLQPGGDTQYF. The V gene is TRBV2, the J gene TRBJ2-3, with D perhaps matching TRBD2 (6 bases). V shed 0 bases and J shed 5 bases, with 18 bases lying between them. Germline-derived CDR1 and CDR2 are SNHLY and FYNNEI. This CDR3 spans 17 amino acids.

This clone came up once. The genes are TRBV14 and TRBJ2-1, with 7 bases lining up with TRBD2. V dropped 4 bases and J dropped 6; count of bases not matched to a gene: 12. Germline CDR1 and CDR2: SGHDN and FVKESK. The CDR3 runs to 16 residues. In nucleotides, the CDR3 is TGTGCCAGCAGCCCTCTTGGGAGGGGACCCCCCAATGAGCAGTTCTTC. Amino acids: CASSPLGRGPPNEQFF.

The chain recombines TRBV7-6 with TRBJ1-1, with 8 bases identical to TRBD1. The J segment lost 4 bases and the V segment lost 7 bases, leaving 8 bases of the junction unmatched. The CDR3 contains 14 residues. Germline CDR1 SGHVS, CDR2 FNYEAQ. This chain's CDR3 is CASILDTGGTEAFF. The DNA for the CDR3 is TGTGCCAGCATCCTTGATACAGGGGGCACTGAAGCTTTCTTT.

CDR3 in DNA: TGTGCCAGCAGTCCCGGTGCTAGCGGGTTCTCCGAGCAGTACTTC. This encodes CASSPGASGFSEQYF. The V and J genes are TRBV6-2 or TRBV6-3 and TRBJ2-7; 8 nucleotides line up with TRBD2. From germline, CDR1 is MNHEY and CDR2 SVGEGT. J was trimmed by 6 bases and V by 5 bases; bases with no gene match: 12. The CDR3 contains 15 residues.

The CDR3 DNA follows: TGTGCCAGTAGGATGACAGGGAGATTCGGGCAGCCCCAGCATTTT. Its protein product is CASRMTGRFGQPQHF. This chain links TRBV19 with TRBJ1-5; 7 bases fit TRBD1. Germline V CDR1 and CDR2: LNHDA, SQIVND (reference sequence). V was pared by 6 bases and J by 7 bases, with 12 bases of the junction left unmatched. The length of the CDR3 is 15 residues. Full variable domain (missing parts from reference TRBV19 and TRBJ1-5): DGGITQSPKYLFRKEGQNVTLSCEQNLNHDAMYWYRQDPGQGLRLIYYSQIVNDFQKGDIAEGYSVSREKKESFPLTVTSAQKNPTAFYLCASRMTGRFGQPQHFGDGTRLSIL.

V and J are TRBV24-1 and TRBJ1-2, with TRBD1 matching over 8 bases. The germline gives CDR1 KGHDR, CDR2 SFDVKD. V was clipped by 3 bases and J by 7 bases; unmatched bases: 6. This CDR3 spans 14 amino acids. The chain's CDR3 is CATSDRTGRGGYTF. CDR3 nucleotides: TGTGCCACCAGTGATCGGACAGGGCGGGGTGGCTACACCTTC.

The rearrangement joins TRBV6-5 to TRBJ2-1, with 11 bases fitting TRBD2. J lost 12 bases, V lost 7 bases, and 8 bases had no gene match. Germline lookup yields CDR1 MNHEY and CDR2 SVGAGI. CDR3 length: 13 amino acids. The CDR3 sequence is CASKGLAGGGQFF. CDR3 coding DNA: TGTGCCAGCAAGGGGCTAGCGGGGGGCGGGCAGTTCTTC.

The gene calls are TRBV4-3 and TRBJ1-4, with D perhaps matching TRBD1 (6 bases). CDR3 size: 18 residues. Trimming removed 1 base at V and 3 bases at J, with 18 bases between. Germline loops: CDR1 LGHNA, CDR2 YSLEER. The CDR3 sequence: CASSQGRRTTGANEKLFF. The CDR3 nucleotides are TGCGCCAGCAGCCAAGGACGCCGCACGACAGGAGCTAATGAAAAACTGTTTTTT.

The rearrangement links TRBV4-2 to TRBJ2-5, with 14 bases identical to TRBD2. CDR1 is LGHNA and CDR2 is YNFKEQ in the germline V gene. This CDR3 spans 19 amino acids. V lost 1 base and J lost 2; bases outside the gene matches: 9. CDR3 amino acids: CASSQGAGTSGGRQETQYF. CDR3 in DNA: TGTGCCAGCAGCCAAGGAGCCGGGACTAGCGGGGGAAGACAAGAGACCCAGTACTTC.

This clone was observed once. CDR3 in DNA: TGTGCCAGCAGCAGGACAGGGAGTAGCACAGATACGCAGTATTTT. The encoded protein is CASSRTGSSTDTQYF. J is TRBJ2-3 and V is TRBV2; 8 positions agree with TRBD1. Germline V lookup: CDR1 SNHLY, CDR2 FYNNEI. There are 15 residues in the CDR3. V dropped 6 bases and J dropped 0; count of bases not matched to a gene: 5.

This chain uses TRBV29-1 with TRBJ2-3, with D possibly being TRBD2 (6 bases). Germline CDR1 SQVTM, CDR2 ANQGSEA. Trimming cost V 6 bases and J 3 bases, with 16 bases left between them. The CDR3 is made up of 14 amino acids. CDR3 coding DNA: TGCAGCGTCAGAACTAGCAGGAAGACAGATACGCAGTATTTT. It encodes CSVRTSRKTDTQYF.

This clone was seen once. The chain combines TRBV2 with TRBJ2-7; TRBD1 might be the D (5 bases). V was cut by 5 bases and J by 0 bases, with 11 bases left in between. Germline-derived CDR1 and CDR2 are SNHLY and FYNNEI. This CDR3 spans 14 amino acids. The CDR3 bases are TGTGCCAGCAGTAATCGACAGATCTCCTACGAGCAGTACTTC. Translating it yields CASSNRQISYEQYF.